Listed below are T cell receptor beta chains from one sample, sequenced in a study of T-cell memory formation after mild COVID-19. TCRdb re-called the 5' RACE reads through MiXCR, storing one row per CDR3 protein. The repertoire holds around 410,000 distinct CDR3 sequences, with about 25% as singletons. The sequenced material came from PBMCs or a T cell subset sorted from them (not recorded which). The receptors originated from an adult woman who had mild COVID-19 (a few samples of this study predate the infection). Cell type and time point are not known. Both conserved end residues are part of each CDR3. The D gene is left open where the match is weak. Clone size appears in some rows only: once, few, many, or a class for an expanded clone.

V	J	D	size	DNA	CDR3
TRBV5-5	TRBJ2-1	TRBD2	few	TGTGCCAGCGTCCCCCCGGGGGGGCCTGAGCAGTTCTTC	CASVPPGGPEQFF
TRBV30	TRBJ2-3	TRBD2	-	TGTGCCTGGCAACCTCGACTAGCGGGGGCTAGCACAGATACGCAGTATTTT	CAWQPRLAGASTDTQYF
TRBV6-5	TRBJ1-1	TRBD1	few	TGTGCCAGCAGTGTCGACAGGGGCGCGAACACTGAAGCTTTCTTT	CASSVDRGANTEAFF
TRBV10-3	TRBJ1-2	-	once	TGTGCCATCAGTGAGGGACAGAACTATGGCTACACCTTC	CAISEGQNYGYTF
TRBV9	TRBJ2-2	-	few	TGTGCCAGCAGCGTAGACGACCCGCGCACCGGGGAGCTGTTTTTT	CASSVDDPRTGELFF
TRBV25-1	TRBJ1-1	-	-	TGTGCCAGCAGTGAATCCTTCAAGAACACTGAAGCTTTCTTT	CASSESFKNTEAFF
TRBV7-3	TRBJ2-7	-	few	TGTGCCAGCAGCTTACAGGGGTCCGACGAGCAGTACTTC	CASSLQGSDEQYF
TRBV6-6	TRBJ1-2	-	many	TGTGCCAGCACGGCAGCTAACTATGGCTACACCTTC	CASTAANYGYTF
TRBV6-2/TRBV6-3	TRBJ2-2	TRBD2	-	TGTGCCAGCACCGCTAGCGGGAGGAACGGGGAGCTGTTTTTT	CASTASGRNGELFF
TRBV5-1	TRBJ2-3	TRBD2	-	TGCGCCAGCAGCTTAGGTACCGGGGGGATTACAGATACGCAGTATTTT	CASSLGTGGITDTQYF
TRBV14	TRBJ2-1	TRBD1	few	TGTGCCAGCAGCCAAGAACCCTGGACAGGGCTTCACGATGAGCAGTTCTTC	CASSQEPWTGLHDEQFF
TRBV4-2	TRBJ2-7	-	few	TGTGCCAGCAGCAACGGGATCTCCTACGAGCAGTACTTC	CASSNGISYEQYF
TRBV6-5	TRBJ1-1	TRBD1	few	TGTGCCAGCAGAGGGGACAGAAACACTGAAGCTTTCTTT	CASRGDRNTEAFF
TRBV6-1	TRBJ1-5	-	once	TGTGCCAGTTCACAGGGATTTCAGCCCCAGCATTTT	CASSQGFQPQHF
TRBV30	TRBJ2-1	TRBD2	few	TGTGCCTGGAGTGCCGGTGCGGGAGTTACCGATGAGCAGTTCTTC	CAWSAGAGVTDEQFF
TRBV4-2	TRBJ1-1	-	many	TGTGCCAGCAGCCAAGATAGATCCGGACCTGAAGCTTTCTTT	CASSQDRSGPEAFF
TRBV15	TRBJ1-2	-	few	TGTGCCACCAGCAGAGATAGAAAGGCGGACTATGGCTACACCTTC	CATSRDRKADYGYTF
TRBV6-5	TRBJ2-7	TRBD2	few	TGTGCCAGCAGTTACGCGGGGGGCGCCTCCTACGAGCAGTACTTC	CASSYAGGASYEQYF
TRBV12-3/TRBV12-4	TRBJ2-3	-	-	TGTGCCAGCACCTTCTTGGTGCCAGCCACAGATACGCAGTATTTT	CASTFLVPATDTQYF
TRBV12-3/TRBV12-4	TRBJ2-2	-	-	TGTGCCAGCAGCCCGGGATACTCGAACACCGGGGAGCTGTTTTTT	CASSPGYSNTGELFF
TRBV7-9	TRBJ2-1	TRBD1	medium-sized	TGTGCCAGCAGCATCCGACCGACAGGGATCAATGAGCAGTTCTTC	CASSIRPTGINEQFF
TRBV30	TRBJ2-7	TRBD2	few	TGTGCCTGGAGTGTAGGTGCTAGCGGGATCTACGAGCAGTACTTC	CAWSVGASGIYEQYF
TRBV6-1	TRBJ1-3	-	-	TGTGCCAGCAAATACGGCGCCATATATTTT	CASKYGAIYF
TRBV5-1	TRBJ2-2	TRBD1	many	TGCGCCAGCAGCCTAGACAGGGTTGCCGGGGAGCTGTTTTTT	CASSLDRVAGELFF
TRBV7-8	TRBJ2-1	-	few	TGTGCCAGCAGTAAGCGAGACAGGTACAATGAGCAGTTCTTC	CASSKRDRYNEQFF
TRBV7-2	TRBJ1-2	-	-	TGTGCCAGCAGCCCTACAGGACCTTATGGCTACACCTTC	CASSPTGPYGYTF
TRBV7-2	TRBJ1-2	-	-	TGTGCCAGCAGCCGGGGGAGTGGGACCTATGGCTACACCTTC	CASSRGSGTYGYTF
TRBV18	TRBJ2-7	TRBD1	-	TGTGCCAGCTCAACAGGGGGCCTCCCCTACGAGCAGTACTTC	CASSTGGLPYEQYF
TRBV19	TRBJ2-1	TRBD2	few	TGTGCCAGTAGTTTTAGCGGGCGGAGCTCCTACAATGAGCAGTTCTTC	CASSFSGRSSYNEQFF
TRBV5-6	TRBJ2-3	-	-	TGTGCCAGCAGCTCTACTCCAGATACGCAGTATTTT	CASSSTPDTQYF
TRBV7-2	TRBJ2-1	-	few	TGTGCCAGCAGCTTAGGGATACTAGGTGAGCAGTTCTTC	CASSLGILGEQFF
TRBV6-2/TRBV6-3	TRBJ1-5	TRBD1	few	TGTGCCAGCAGTTACAGGTCGGACAGGGGGCCACGCACCAATCAGCCCCAGCATTTT	CASSYRSDRGPRTNQPQHF
TRBV7-6	TRBJ2-7	-	-	TGTGCCAGCAGCTTAGGGGGGGCGGAAGAGCAGTACTTC	CASSLGGAEEQYF
TRBV4-2	TRBJ2-2	TRBD1	few	TGTGCCAGCAGCCAAGATGACAGGGGGCCCGGGGAGCTGTTTTTT	CASSQDDRGPGELFF
TRBV5-6	TRBJ2-7	-	few	TGTGCCAGCAGCAGGGATTGGGCCGAGCAGTACTTC	CASSRDWAEQYF
TRBV9	TRBJ2-5	TRBD2	few	TGTGCCAGCAGCGTGGCTAGCGGCTCCTTTGAGACCCAGTACTTC	CASSVASGSFETQYF
TRBV5-1	TRBJ1-1	TRBD1	-	TGCGCCAGCAGCCCAAGACAGGGTATGACTGAAGCTTTCTTT	CASSPRQGMTEAFF
TRBV20-1	TRBJ1-3	-	-	TGCAGTGCTAGTCCCACCGGGGGCGCCACCGGAAACACCATATATTTT	CSASPTGGATGNTIYF
TRBV28	TRBJ2-1	TRBD1	few	TGTGCCAGCAGTATCTCCGGGACAGGGATGTACAATGAGCAGTTCTTC	CASSISGTGMYNEQFF
TRBV7-9	TRBJ2-2	TRBD2	-	TGTGCCAGCAGCTTAATCCAGCGGGGCCTGGGCGGGGAGCTGTTTTTT	CASSLIQRGLGGELFF
TRBV4-2	TRBJ2-1	TRBD2	few	TGTGCCAGCAGCCTATCCGGGACTAGCGGGAGGAATGAGCAGTTCTTC	CASSLSGTSGRNEQFF
TRBV7-9	TRBJ1-6	TRBD1	few	TGTGCCAGCATCGAAGTGGGACAGGCTAATTCACCCCTCCACTTT	CASIEVGQANSPLHF